This entry concerns a single T cell receptor beta chain. The target antigen is unknown. This record belongs to a study of shared clonotypes between healthy human individuals. Using immunoSEQ multiplex PCR, the repertoire was profiled, and TCRdb retains in-frame clones only, with some absent. The table shows roughly 660,000 clones, with about nine tenths occurring only once. Trimming stripped 0 bases from V and 13 bases from J, with 13 bases between. The CDR3 is 13 amino acids. Germline V gives CDR1 LNHDA, CDR2 SQIVND (reference sequence). Each of the donors was a healthy adult who was HIV-negative and had not had a recent acute infection or vaccination. To make CD8 memory, CD45RO+ cells were put together with CCR7-negative CD45RA+ TemRA cells. General study points: Naive CD4 clonotypes were shared across several donors at 5% to 6%. Researchers found naive subsets generally carried larger estimated richness than memory subsets.

The sample comprised memory CD8+ T cells from PBMCs. As to subset: CD45RO+ cells pooled with CCR7-negative TemRA cells. This TCR derives from a man younger than 30 in good health. Some clones in this sample may be carry-over from other donors' samples. The chain carries TRBV19 and TRBJ1-5; D not resolved. This CDR3 reads CASSIEGFLGQHF. In DNA, the CDR3 is TGTGCCAGTAGTATAGAAGGTTTCTTAGGGCAGCATTTT.